This T cell receptor (beta chain) was observed in a study of T cells in Graves' hyperthyroidism and ophthalmopathy (dated by TCRdb to about 2019). For the wider study: Peripheral blood samples were taken at the time of initial diagnosis, prior to any treatment. To identify TCR V-J signatures that set the groups apart, the researchers used a discovery cohort of roughly 100 patients, made up of 43 with Graves' ophthalmopathy and some 58 with stable Graves' hyperthyroidism. Prospective prediction of ophthalmopathy was tested in an independent validation cohort of 18 to 20 hyperthyroidism patients and some 17 patients who later progressed to ophthalmopathy. The roughly 94 discovery patients were randomly divided into training and test sets at a 7:3 ratio. Thyroid tissue and blood T-cell repertoires from six Graves' hyperthyroidism patients were also compared in the study. Once sampling was done, hyperthyroidism patients were given methimazole at a starting dose of 30 mg daily, whereas ophthalmopathy patients were given high-dose intravenous methylprednisolone. The paper describes TCR Vbeta CDR3 sequencing of 135 peripheral blood samples, made up of about 41 ophthalmopathy patients, some 80 hyperthyroidism patients and 17 progressor patients. Study-level results and caveats: No statistical method was used to fix the sample size in advance, and group allocation was not hidden from the investigators. Blood samples also contained most of the expanded thyroid clonotypes (frequency above 0.001), which suggests that blood repertoires may reflect thyroid immune responses. In validation, the model predicted progression to ophthalmopathy a median of approximately 6.6 months before onset, with about 71% sensitivity and more than 72% specificity. In cross-validation, a model built on a 13 V-J signature told ophthalmopathy apart from stable hyperthyroidism with over 85% sensitivity and around 83% specificity, and in testing the same model reached 80%/75%.

Stable Graves' hyperthyroidism was defined as the absence of progression to ophthalmopathy over 18 months of follow-up. Hyperthyroidism patients were newly diagnosed, with disease duration under 2 months, and aged 18 to 65 years. Patients with uncontrolled infections, other autoimmune diseases, pregnancy or lactation were excluded. Diagnoses were established on the basis of clinical symptoms, serum thyroxine and TRAb, thyroid ultrasound, and orbital computed tomography. PBMCs were isolated from approximately 10 ml of fresh peripheral blood by Ficoll-Paque density gradient centrifugation. Trizol reagent was used to extract total RNA, and RNA quality was then checked on an Agilent 2100 Bioanalyzer. The TCR beta CDR3 regions were amplified from the RNA transcripts. For the first round of RT-PCR on the TCR CDR3, the HTBI primer set was used together with the Qiagen OneStep RT-PCR kit. Libraries were constructed in a second round of multiplex PCR, after which size selection and purification were carried out. Libraries were sequenced paired-end with 100 bp reads on an Illumina HiSeq2000. As for the original processing: SOAPnuke was used to process the raw data, throwing out any read that contained adapters or uncalled bases, had a mean Phred below 15, or lacked an exact constant-primer or identifier match. COPE v1.2.5 was used to merge high-quality paired reads, and clonotypes were defined as unique nucleotide sequences. MiTCR v1.1 was used to align the clonotypes against IMGT TRBV, TRBD and TRBJ reference segments. Analysis was restricted to V-J combinations with a frequency above 0.0001, which covered about 99% of repertoires. The TCS score was defined as F50 (clonal expansion) divided by E x V (chaos), with BLOSUM62-based TCRdist calculated between CDR3 peptides within each V-J. Welch's t-statistics and random forest reduced around 520 V-J features to around 14, which were used in a naive Bayes classifier (R e1071). TCRdb applied fastp at Q25 and MiXCR to the public reads, then kept only in-frame beta chains. Records with the same CDR3 protein are collapsed into one entry carrying the most frequent genes and DNA. TCRdb assigned the V and J calls; the authors' analysis was not used. The sample records hundreds of thousands of distinct CDR3 sequences, about 15% of which are singletons. The top ten hold over 25% of the sample.

From the germline V gene (reference sequence), CDR1 is LNHNV and CDR2 is YYDKDF. The CDR3, cysteine through phenylalanine, is 15 amino acids long. Of the read, only the CDR3 DNA is kept; its 45 bases are in frame from base 1. Trimming costs V 0 bases and J 3 bases, and their ends lie 11 bases apart. Comment on this clonotype: Its antigen is unknown. Nothing much larger sits one base from this clone, and base qualities are not available.

The source is a woman aged 25 to 45 with Graves' hyperthyroidism. Input material: blood. This receptor chain uses TRBV15 and TRBJ2-5; the D segment cannot be called with confidence. The CDR3 is CATSRDRRQKETQYF. The bases are TGTGCCACCAGCAGAGATCGGCGCCAGAAAGAGACCCAGTACTTC.